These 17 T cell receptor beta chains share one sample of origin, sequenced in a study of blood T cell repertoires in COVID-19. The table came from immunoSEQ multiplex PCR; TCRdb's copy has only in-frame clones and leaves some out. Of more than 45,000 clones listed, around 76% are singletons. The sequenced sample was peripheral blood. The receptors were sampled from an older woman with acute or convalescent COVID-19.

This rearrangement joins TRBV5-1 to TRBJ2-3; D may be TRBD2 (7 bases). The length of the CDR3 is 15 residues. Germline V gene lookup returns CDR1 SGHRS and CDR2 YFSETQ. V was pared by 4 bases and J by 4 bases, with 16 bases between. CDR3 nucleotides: TGCGCCAGCAGCCGGGGGGCGGGGGATTCAGATACGCAGTATTTT. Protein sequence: CASSRGAGDSDTQYF.

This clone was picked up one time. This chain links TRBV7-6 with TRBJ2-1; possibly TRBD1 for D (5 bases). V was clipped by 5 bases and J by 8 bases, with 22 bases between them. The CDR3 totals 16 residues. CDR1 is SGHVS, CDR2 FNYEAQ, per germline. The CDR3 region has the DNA TGTGCCAGCAGCCCTAGGAAGGGGTTTTCAAGCGATGAGCAGTTCTTC. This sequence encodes CASSPRKGFSSDEQFF.

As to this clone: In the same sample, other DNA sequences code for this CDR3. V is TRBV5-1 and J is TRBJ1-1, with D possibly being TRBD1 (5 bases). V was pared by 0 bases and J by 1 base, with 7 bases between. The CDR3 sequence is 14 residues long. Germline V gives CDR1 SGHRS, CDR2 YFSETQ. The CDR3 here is CASSLDQGNTEAFF. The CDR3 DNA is TGCGCCAGCAGCTTGGACCAGGGGAACACTGAAGCTTTCTTT. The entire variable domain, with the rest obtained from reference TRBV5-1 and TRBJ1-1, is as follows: KAGVTQTPRYLIKTRGQQVTLSCSPISGHRSVSWYQQTPGQGLQFLFEYFSETQRNKGNFPGRFSGRQFSNSRSEMNVSTLELGDSALYLCASSLDQGNTEAFFGQGTRLTVV.

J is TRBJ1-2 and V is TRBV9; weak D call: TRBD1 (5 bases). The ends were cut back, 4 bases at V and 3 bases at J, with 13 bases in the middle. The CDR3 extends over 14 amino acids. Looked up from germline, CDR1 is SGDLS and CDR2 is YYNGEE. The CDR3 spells CASSPTEADYGYTF. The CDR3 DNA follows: TGTGCCAGCAGCCCGACAGAGGCCGACTATGGCTACACCTTC.

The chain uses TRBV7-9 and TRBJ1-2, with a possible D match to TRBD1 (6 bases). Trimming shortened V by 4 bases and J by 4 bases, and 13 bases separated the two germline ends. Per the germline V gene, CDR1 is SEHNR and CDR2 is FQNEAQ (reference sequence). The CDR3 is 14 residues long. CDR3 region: CASSSPTGVYGYTF. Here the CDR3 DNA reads TGTGCCAGCAGCTCTCCGACAGGTGTCTATGGCTACACCTTC.

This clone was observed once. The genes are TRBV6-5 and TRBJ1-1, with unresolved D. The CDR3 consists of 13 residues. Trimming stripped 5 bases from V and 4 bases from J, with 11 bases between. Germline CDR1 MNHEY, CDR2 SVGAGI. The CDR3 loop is CASSIVAGTEAFF. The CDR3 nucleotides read TGTGCCAGCAGTATTGTCGCCGGCACTGAAGCTTTCTTT.

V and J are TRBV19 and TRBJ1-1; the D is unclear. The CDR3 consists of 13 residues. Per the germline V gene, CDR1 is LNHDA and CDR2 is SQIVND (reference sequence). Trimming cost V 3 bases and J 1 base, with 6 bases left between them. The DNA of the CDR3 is TGTGCCAGTAGTATGGGCACGAACACTGAAGCTTTCTTT. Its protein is CASSMGTNTEAFF. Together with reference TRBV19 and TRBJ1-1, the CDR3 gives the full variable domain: DGGITQSPKYLFRKEGQNVTLSCEQNLNHDAMYWYRQDPGQGLRLIYYSQIVNDFQKGDIAEGYSVSREKKESFPLTVTSAQKNPTAFYLCASSMGTNTEAFFGQGTRLTVV.

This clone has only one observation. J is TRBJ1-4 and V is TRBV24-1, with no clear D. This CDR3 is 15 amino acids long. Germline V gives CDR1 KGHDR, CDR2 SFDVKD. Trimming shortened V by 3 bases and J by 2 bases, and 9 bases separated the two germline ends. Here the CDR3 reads CATSDGDMTNEKLFF. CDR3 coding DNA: TGTGCCACCAGTGATGGCGACATGACTAATGAAAAACTGTTTTTT.

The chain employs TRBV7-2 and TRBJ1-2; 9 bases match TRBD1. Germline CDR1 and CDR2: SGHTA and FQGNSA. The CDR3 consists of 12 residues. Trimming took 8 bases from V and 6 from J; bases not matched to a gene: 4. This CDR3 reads CASHGQGNGYTF. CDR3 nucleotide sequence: TGTGCCAGCCATGGACAGGGGAATGGCTACACCTTC.

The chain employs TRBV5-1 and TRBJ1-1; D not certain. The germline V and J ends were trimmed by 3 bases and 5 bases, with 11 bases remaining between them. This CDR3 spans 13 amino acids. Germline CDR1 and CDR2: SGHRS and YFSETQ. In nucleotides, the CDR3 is TGCGCCAGCAGCTCGACAAGTAGGACTGAAGCTTTCTTT. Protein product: CASSSTSRTEAFF. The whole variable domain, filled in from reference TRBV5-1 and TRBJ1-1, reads KAGVTQTPRYLIKTRGQQVTLSCSPISGHRSVSWYQQTPGQGLQFLFEYFSETQRNKGNFPGRFSGRQFSNSRSEMNVSTLELGDSALYLCASSSTSRTEAFFGQGTRLTVV.

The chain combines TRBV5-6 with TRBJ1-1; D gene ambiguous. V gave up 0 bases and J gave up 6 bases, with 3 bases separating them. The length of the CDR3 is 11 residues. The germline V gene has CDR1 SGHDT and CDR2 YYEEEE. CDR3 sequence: CASSLASEAFF. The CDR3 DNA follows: TGTGCCAGCAGCTTGGCTTCTGAAGCTTTCTTT.

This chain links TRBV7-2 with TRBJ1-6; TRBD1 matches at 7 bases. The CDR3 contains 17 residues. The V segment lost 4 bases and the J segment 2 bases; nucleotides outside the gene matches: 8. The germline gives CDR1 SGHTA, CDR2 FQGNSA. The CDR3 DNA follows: TGTGCCAGCAGCTCGAGCGCAGGGGGAACCTATAATTCACCCCTCCACTTT. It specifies CASSSSAGGTYNSPLHF. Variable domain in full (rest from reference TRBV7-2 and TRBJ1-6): GAGVSQSPSNKVTEKGKDVELRCDPISGHTALYWYRQSLGQGLEFLIYFQGNSAPDKSGLPSDRFSAERTGGSVSTLTIQRTQQEDSAVYLCASSSSAGGTYNSPLHFGNGTRLTVT.

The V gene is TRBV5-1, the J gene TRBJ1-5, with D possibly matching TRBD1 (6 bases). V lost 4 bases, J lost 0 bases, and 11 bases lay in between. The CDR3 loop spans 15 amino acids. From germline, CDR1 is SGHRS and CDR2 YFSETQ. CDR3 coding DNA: TGCGCCAGCAGCCCTGGACAGTATAGCAATCAGCCCCAGCATTTT. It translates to CASSPGQYSNQPQHF.

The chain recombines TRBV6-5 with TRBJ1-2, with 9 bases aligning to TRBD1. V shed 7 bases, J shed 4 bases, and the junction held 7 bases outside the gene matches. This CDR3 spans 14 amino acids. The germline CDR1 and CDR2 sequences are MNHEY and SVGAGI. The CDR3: CASTTGGGGYGYTF. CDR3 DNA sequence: TGTGCCAGCACCACAGGGGGCGGCGGCTATGGCTACACCTTC.

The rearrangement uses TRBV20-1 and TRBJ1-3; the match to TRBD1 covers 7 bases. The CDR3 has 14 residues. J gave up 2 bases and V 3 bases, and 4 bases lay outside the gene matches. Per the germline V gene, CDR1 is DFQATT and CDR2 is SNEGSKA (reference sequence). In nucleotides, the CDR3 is TGCAGTGCTAGTGATCAGGGGGCTGGAAACACCATATATTTT. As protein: CSASDQGAGNTIYF.

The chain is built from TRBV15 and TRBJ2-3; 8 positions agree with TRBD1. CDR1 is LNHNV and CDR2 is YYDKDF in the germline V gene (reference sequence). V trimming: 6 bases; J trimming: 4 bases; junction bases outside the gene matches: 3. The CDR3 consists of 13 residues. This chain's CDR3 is CATRPTGADTQYF. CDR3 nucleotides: TGTGCCACCAGACCGACAGGGGCAGATACGCAGTATTTT.

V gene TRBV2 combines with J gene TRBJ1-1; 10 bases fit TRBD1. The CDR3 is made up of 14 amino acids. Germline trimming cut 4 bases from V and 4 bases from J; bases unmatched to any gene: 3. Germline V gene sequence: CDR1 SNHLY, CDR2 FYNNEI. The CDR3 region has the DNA TGTGCCAGCAGTGGACAGGGGGCCATCACTGAAGCTTTCTTT. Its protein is CASSGQGAITEAFF.